This T cell receptor (beta chain) was sequenced in a study of CD8 T cells in Susac syndrome. The length of the CDR3 is 15 residues. V was pared by 4 bases and J by 5 bases, with 8 bases of the junction left unmatched. Germline assignment: CDR1 SGHTA and CDR2 FQGTGA. TCR beta sequencing was performed on blood CD8+ and CD4+ T cells. RNA was extracted with the RNeasy kit, and a quantity of about 0.45 to 1 ug was reverse transcribed using random hexamers. TCRdb used MiXCR to reprocess the immunoSEQ multiplex PCR reads, holding one entry per CDR3 protein. Of about 190,000 distinct CDR3 sequences in the sample, 95% were seen once.

The sample consisted of CD4+ T cells from PBMCs. This clonotype originated in a human donor with Susac syndrome. The V gene is TRBV7-3, the J gene TRBJ2-3, with 8 bases that match TRBD2. CDR3 nucleotide sequence: TGTGCCAGCAGCTCCCTCGTGAGCGGGGGAGATACGCAGTATTTT. This translates into CASSSLVSGGDTQYF.